This TCR beta chain appears in the sequencing data of a study of blood T cell repertoires in COVID-19. Study-wide background: Acute and convalescent COVID-19 specimens originated in the United States, Italy and Spain. PBMCs, B-cell-depleted T cells, or T cells were the source of the cDNA or gDNA that made up the material.

Source study methods: Counts of nucleated cells, estimated from reference gene primer amplification, were obtained. Assay: immunoSEQ multiplex PCR; the TCRdb copy retains only in-frame clones and omits some. The V and J calls and clone size are taken from that table; D and trimming were inferred from the DNA. In the table there are under 50,000 clones, about 90% of which are singletons. Germline V gives CDR1 SEHNR, CDR2 FQNEAQ (reference sequence). The CDR3 loop spans 13 amino acids. Trimming removed 9 bases at V and 6 bases at J, with 15 bases between. J is TRBJ2-1 and V is TRBV7-9; D is possibly TRBD1 (7 bases). This TCR derives from a man in his 70s with active COVID-19. Material for sequencing was peripheral blood. The CDR3 loop is CASTGVGGNEQFF. CDR3 DNA: TGTGCCAGTACAGGGGTCGGGGGCAATGAGCAGTTCTTC. Together with reference TRBV7-9 and TRBJ2-1, the CDR3 gives the full variable domain: DTGVSQNPRHKITKRGQNVTFRCDPISEHNRLYWYRQTLGQGPEFLTYFQNEAQLEKSRLLSDRFSAERPKGSFSTLEIQRTEQGDSAMYLCASTGVGGNEQFFGPGTRLTVL.